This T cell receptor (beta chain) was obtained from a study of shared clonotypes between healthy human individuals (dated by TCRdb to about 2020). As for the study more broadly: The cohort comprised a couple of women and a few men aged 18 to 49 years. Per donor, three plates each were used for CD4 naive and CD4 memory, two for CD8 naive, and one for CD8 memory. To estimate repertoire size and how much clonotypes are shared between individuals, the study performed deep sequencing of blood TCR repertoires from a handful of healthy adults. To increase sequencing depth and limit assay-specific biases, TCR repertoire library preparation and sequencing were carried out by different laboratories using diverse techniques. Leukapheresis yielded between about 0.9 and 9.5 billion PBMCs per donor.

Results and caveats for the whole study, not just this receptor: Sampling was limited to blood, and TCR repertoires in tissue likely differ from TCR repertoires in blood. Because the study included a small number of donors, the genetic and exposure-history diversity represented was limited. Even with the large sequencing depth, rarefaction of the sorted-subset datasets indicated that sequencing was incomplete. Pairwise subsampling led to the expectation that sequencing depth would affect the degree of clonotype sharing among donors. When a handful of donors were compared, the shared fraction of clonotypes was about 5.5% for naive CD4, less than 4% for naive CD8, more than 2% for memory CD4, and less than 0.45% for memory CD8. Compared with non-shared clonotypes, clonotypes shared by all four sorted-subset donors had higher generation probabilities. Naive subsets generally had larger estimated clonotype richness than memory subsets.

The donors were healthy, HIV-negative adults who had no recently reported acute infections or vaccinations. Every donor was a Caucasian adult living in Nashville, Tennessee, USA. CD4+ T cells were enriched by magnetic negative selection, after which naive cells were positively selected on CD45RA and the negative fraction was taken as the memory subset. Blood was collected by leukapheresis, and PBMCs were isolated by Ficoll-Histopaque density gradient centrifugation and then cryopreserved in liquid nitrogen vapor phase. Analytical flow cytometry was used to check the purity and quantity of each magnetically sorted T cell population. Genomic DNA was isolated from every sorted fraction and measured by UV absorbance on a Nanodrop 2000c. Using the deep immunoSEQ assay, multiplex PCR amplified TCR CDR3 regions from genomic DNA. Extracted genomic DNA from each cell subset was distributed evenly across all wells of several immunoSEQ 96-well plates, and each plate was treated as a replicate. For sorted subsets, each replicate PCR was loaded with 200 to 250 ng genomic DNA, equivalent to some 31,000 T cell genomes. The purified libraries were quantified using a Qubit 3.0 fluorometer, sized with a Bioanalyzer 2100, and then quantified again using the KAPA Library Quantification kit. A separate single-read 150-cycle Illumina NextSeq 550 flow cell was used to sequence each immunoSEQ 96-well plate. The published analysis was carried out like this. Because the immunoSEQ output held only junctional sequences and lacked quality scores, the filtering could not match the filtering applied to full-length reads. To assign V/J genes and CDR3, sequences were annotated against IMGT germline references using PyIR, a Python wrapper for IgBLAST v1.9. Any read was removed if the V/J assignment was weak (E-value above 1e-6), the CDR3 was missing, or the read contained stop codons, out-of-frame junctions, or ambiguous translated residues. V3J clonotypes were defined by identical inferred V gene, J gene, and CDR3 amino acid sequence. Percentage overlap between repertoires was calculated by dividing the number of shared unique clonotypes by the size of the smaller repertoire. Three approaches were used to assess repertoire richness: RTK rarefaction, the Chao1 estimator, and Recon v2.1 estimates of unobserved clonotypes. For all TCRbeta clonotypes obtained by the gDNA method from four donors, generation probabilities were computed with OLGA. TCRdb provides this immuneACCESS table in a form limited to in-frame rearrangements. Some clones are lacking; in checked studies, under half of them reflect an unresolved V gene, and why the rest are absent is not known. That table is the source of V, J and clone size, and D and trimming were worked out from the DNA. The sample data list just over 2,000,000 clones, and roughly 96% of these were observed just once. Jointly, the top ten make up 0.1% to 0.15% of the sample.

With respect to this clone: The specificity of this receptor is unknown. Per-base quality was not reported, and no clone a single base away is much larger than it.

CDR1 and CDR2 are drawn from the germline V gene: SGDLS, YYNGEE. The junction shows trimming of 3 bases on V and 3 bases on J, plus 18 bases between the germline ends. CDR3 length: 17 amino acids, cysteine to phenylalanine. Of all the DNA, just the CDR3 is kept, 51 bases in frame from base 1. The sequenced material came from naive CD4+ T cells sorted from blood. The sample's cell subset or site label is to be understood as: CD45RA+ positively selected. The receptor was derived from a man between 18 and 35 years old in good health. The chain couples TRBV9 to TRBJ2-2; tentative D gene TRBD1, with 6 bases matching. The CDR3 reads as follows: CASSASSGTSYTGELFF. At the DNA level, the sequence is TGTGCCAGCAGCGCCTCCTCCGGGACATCATACACCGGGGAGCTGTTTTTT.